This T cell receptor (beta chain) appears in the sequencing data of a study of cytomegalovirus exposure and HLA in healthy donors (TCRdb year 2017). The study in broad terms: According to an earlier analysis of a few hundred of the donors, roughly 180 million T cells yielded 90 million to 140 million unique TCR beta sequences and around 300 Gb of sequence data. Typing coverage differed by locus: A, B, C, DRB1 and DQB1 were typed in roughly 629-630 donors, DQA1 in roughly 510, DPA1 in around 600, and DPB1 in 472. In the later analysis, no new phenotypic data were used to find candidate immune exposures; instead, reliance was placed on TCR beta sequences and their occurrence across donors. The study combined high-throughput TCR immunosequencing, statistical association of individual TCRs with disease status, and machine learning to predict cytomegalovirus infection status. The genetic ancestry cluster associated with self-reported Caucasian donors included over 80% of the roughly 400 genotyped donors. Roughly 5 DR-DQ haplotypes were handled as single units for association and clustering because linkage in the cohort was strong. Both class I and class II loci were covered by HLA typing, at four-digit resolution. In a later genetic analysis, genome-wide SNP genotypes for about 55% of the 666 donors were used, and that subset was treated as a discovery cohort. An earlier analysis of fewer than 750 of the donors used high-throughput TCR beta sequencing to judge whether each TCR beta V gene segment behaved as functional or pseudogenic. A separate validation cohort of approximately 130 different subjects was used in addition to the approximately 670-subject first cohort. The study was designed to test whether signatures of past pathogen exposure could be identified by cataloging public T cell receptors. Around 320 gigabases of sequencing data and 78 million or so unique TCR sequences were included in an early release covering about 620 HLA-typed donors. Using immunosequencing, the study profiled T cell repertoires from 550 to 750 subjects and related those repertoires to cytomegalovirus serostatus. Among 300 to 500 genotyped donors of the cohort, an average of around 250,000 unique TCR beta nucleotide sequences was sequenced per donor, of which about 19% were non-productive. All discovery cohort repertoires had been generated using a single sequencing platform. A later analysis re-examined previously published TCR beta repertoires from over 500 donors and added high-resolution HLA genotyping to investigate patterns of TCR occurrence. Donor age, sex, ethnicity and CMV serostatus were compiled together with the repertoire data.

General conclusions and limits of the study: The 87-base-pair reads could not distinguish some IMGT-functional V segments, including TRBV6-2 and TRBV6-3, so those segments were excluded. At a false discovery rate of 0.05, a later analysis linked 16,000 or so TCR beta sequences to specific HLA alleles. Compared with the roughly 710-donor mean, donors in an Asian-associated ancestry cluster had fewer N-insertions in productive TCRs, according to a later genetic analysis. In both the original and validation cohorts, the classifier was reported to diagnose cytomegalovirus status with high specificity and sensitivity. Several of the top co-occurrence clusters appeared to be linked to parvovirus B19, influenza, CMV and Epstein-Barr virus, according to a later analysis. A later analysis found that TCR association rates varied across HLA loci, with DRB1 alleles showing the most associated TCRs and HLA-C alleles the fewest. Most TCR sequences were observed very rarely across donors, whereas some public TCRs were present in many individuals. An association between a missense DCLRE1C variant and V-gene and J-gene trimming of TCR beta chains was found in a later genetic analysis and replicated in an independent cohort. A group of highly shared sequence variants was considered likely to be a technical artifact of the sequencing pipeline. According to a later analysis, most CMV-associated TCR beta chains appeared to be HLA-restricted, and the HLA associations seemed to be driven largely by CMV exposure. In a later analysis, HLA-associated TCR beta chains showed more clonal expansion and lower generation probabilities than non-associated chains that were equally common. Sequencing depth was assumed to be roughly uniform across donors in the presence/absence analyses, though that assumption may not hold. When HLA alleles, especially DR and DQ, strongly co-occurred, TCR associations were difficult to assign to individual alleles. A total of 150 to 200 TCR beta chains were listed by the study as associated with cytomegalovirus. Because counts were too low, roughly 18 rarely observed V segments, including chromosome 9 orphons, were left out of the earlier analysis of several hundred of the donors. Because some donors lacked HLA typing at each locus, the association tests relied only on the typed subset. In vitro tests confirmed that a few of the cytomegalovirus-associated TCR beta chains recognize cytomegalovirus antigens. A further reported finding was that TCR beta sequences accurately predicted the HLA-A and HLA-B alleles for most subjects in the first cohort. The authors suggested that the approach could potentially be generalized to other disease states and immunological phenotypes. Correlated functional status among segregating V segments might be attributable to linkage disequilibrium, but an unknown experimental factor could not be ruled out. Immune exposure information for the cohort was limited to CMV serostatus. In an earlier analysis of roughly 500 of the donors, most TCR beta V segments appeared in productive rearrangements about 87% or about 30% of the time, broadly matching IMGT annotations. In this cohort, only TCR beta chains were sequenced, and detectable features were limited by the absence of alpha or paired-chain data.

Note on this clone: Its antigen remains unidentified. No qualities accompany the bases; no much larger clone lies one base away.

The library relied on the immunoSEQ multiplex PCR assay. For the multiplex PCR, a mixture combining 60 forward primers for TCR Vbeta segments and 13 reverse primers for TCR Jbeta segments was used. The CDR3 region of rearranged TCR beta genes was amplified from genomic DNA by a multiplex PCR assay. The Illumina HiSeq System was used to sequence the amplified TCR beta libraries as 87-base-pair reads. On the study's bioinformatics: A later analysis tallied 75 million to 95 million unique TCR beta chains across the 650 to 750 repertoires, and about 10 million of those chains were shared by two or more donors. A nearest-neighbor algorithm error-corrected the raw reads and collapsed the reads into unique sequences, merging closely related sequences to remove PCR and sequencing errors. Alignment of CDR3 sequences to IMGT reference sequences was used to assign V, D and J gene segments. For a sequence to be retained, a match of at least six nucleotides to both a V gene segment and a J gene segment was required. Rearrangements were called productive when the CDR3 lacked stop codons and stayed in frame with V and J; all others were non-productive. Following IMGT convention, CDR3 was defined as the stretch from the second conserved V-encoded cysteine up to the conserved J-encoded phenylalanine. In an earlier analysis of some 550 of the donors, sequences lacking an unambiguous match to a single V gene segment were excluded. In an earlier analysis of about 590 of the donors, a V segment was called functional when productive rearrangements were above 56.7%, and segregating when the standard deviation between donors exceeded 5%. To diagnose cytomegalovirus status from the catalog of TCR beta chain sequences, a statistical classification framework was built. A later analysis assigned V and J genes by comparing TCR nucleotide sequences with IMGT/GENE-DB human TR gene sequences. In a later analysis, CDR3 sequences and most-parsimonious VDJ recombination scenarios were assigned using the TCRdist pipeline. In a later analysis, each TCR beta chain was defined by its CDR3 amino acid sequence together with its V-gene family, and reads lacking a unique V-gene family were excluded. In a later analysis, some 600 highly shared, low-generation-probability nucleotide sequences were removed to address suspected cross-contamination and a sequencing artifact. A later analysis calculated a clonal expansion index for each public chain from normalized within-repertoire ranks of inferred template counts. In a later analysis, generation probabilities were computed using a VDJ recombination model fitted to out-of-frame rearrangements, and the results were checked against IGoR. A later analysis scored TCR-TCR, TCR-HLA and TCR-CMV co-occurrence with hypergeometric tests, applying a repertoire-size bias correction to TCR pairs. A later analysis estimated false discovery rates by permuting HLA or CMV assignments 20 times. In a later analysis, co-occurring TCRs were grouped using DBSCAN, and TCRdist sequence similarity was added for clustering within HLA-allele-positive subsets. Co-occurrence clustering excluded repertoires with fewer than 30,000 or more than 120,000 public chains, plus five with anomalous nucleotide sharing. TCRdb obtained this table from immuneACCESS and retained in-frame rearrangements with V and J assigned. These tables miss some clones; where compared with another copy, unresolved V genes account for less than half of the shortfall, and the remainder is unexplained. That table furnishes V, J and clone size, whereas the DNA furnished D and trimming. The sample has roughly 140,000 clones on record, approximately 80% of them singletons. The ten largest clones represent approximately 5.1% of the sample.

In total, 600 or so healthy bone marrow donors made up the cohort. Cohort members were all nominally healthy when sampled, although unrecorded immune exposures were likely present. The donor tested CMV seronegative, placing the donor among the approximately 400 seronegative members of the cohort. A peripheral blood sample was collected from each donor, and TCR beta sequencing was performed on peripheral blood mononuclear cells. Genomic DNA extraction from the blood cell samples was performed with the Qiagen DNeasy Blood Extraction Kit. Measured from the cysteine to the phenylalanine, the CDR3 is 15 residues long. Only the CDR3 DNA is retained, 45 bases long and in frame from the first base. The CDR1 and CDR2 encoded by the germline V gene are SGHDT and YYEEEE. V was cut back by 1 base and J by 5 bases, leaving a gap of 13 bases between them.

This TCR was sampled from a male donor in good health and CMV-seronegative. The chain is assembled from TRBV5-6 and TRBJ1-5; the D segment cannot be called with confidence. The sample consisted of PBMCs. The CDR3 loop reads CASSLMGRADQPQHF. The bases read TGTGCCAGCAGCTTGATGGGCAGAGCGGATCAGCCCCAGCATTTT.